This T cell receptor beta chain stems from a study of cytomegalovirus exposure and HLA in healthy donors. Study summary: Ancestry clustering placed 70% to 90% of around 400 genotyped donors in the Caucasian-associated cluster. Study-wide results and limits: The authors reported that TCR beta sequences could predict HLA-A and HLA-B alleles. These predictions were accurate for most subjects in the first cohort. In a later analysis, parvovirus B19, influenza, CMV and Epstein-Barr virus appeared linked to several top co-occurrence clusters.

CDR3 size: 13 residues. Germline lookup yields CDR1 MDHEN and CDR2 SYDVKM. V lost 4 bases and J 2 bases, leaving 8 bases between the germline ends. A multiplex PCR was run with 60 Vbeta primers and 13 Jbeta primers. Assay: immunoSEQ multiplex PCR; the TCRdb copy retains only in-frame clones and omits some. The sample lists 85,000 to 130,000 clones, 65% to 90% occurring once. About this clone: What it binds is unknown.

Sequenced input: PBMCs. The source of this sequence is a woman younger than 30 in good health and CMV-seronegative. The V call is TRBV28, the J call TRBJ1-2; D remains ambiguous. The CDR3 DNA follows: TGTGCCAGCAGTTACGACGGGAACTATGGCTACACCTTC. The encoded protein is CASSYDGNYGYTF.